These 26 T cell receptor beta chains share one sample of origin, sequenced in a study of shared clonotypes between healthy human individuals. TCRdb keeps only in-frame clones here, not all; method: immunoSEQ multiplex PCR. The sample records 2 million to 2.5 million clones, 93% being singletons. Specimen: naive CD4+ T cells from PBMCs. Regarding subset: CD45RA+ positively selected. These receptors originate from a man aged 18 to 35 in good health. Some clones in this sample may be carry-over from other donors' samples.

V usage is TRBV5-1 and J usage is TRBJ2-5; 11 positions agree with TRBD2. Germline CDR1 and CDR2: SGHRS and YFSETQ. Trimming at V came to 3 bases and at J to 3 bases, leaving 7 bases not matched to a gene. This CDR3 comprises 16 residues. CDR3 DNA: TGCGCCAGCAGCTGGGTACCGGGACTAGCGGAAGAGACCCAGTACTTC. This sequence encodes CASSWVPGLAEETQYF.

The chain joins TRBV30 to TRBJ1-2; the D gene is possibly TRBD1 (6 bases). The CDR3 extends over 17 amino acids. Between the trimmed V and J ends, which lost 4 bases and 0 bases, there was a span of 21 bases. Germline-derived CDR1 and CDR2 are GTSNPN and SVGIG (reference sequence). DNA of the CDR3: TGTGCCTGGATCCAAAGGGCGGCAGGGGTCTCTAACTATGGCTACACCTTC. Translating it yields CAWIQRAAGVSNYGYTF.

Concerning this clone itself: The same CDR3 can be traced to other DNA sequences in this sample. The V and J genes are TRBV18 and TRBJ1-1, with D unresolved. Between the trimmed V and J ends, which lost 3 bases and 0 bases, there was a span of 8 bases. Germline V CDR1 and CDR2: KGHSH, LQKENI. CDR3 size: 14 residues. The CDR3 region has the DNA TGTGCCAGCTCACCTCTGGGAATGAACACTGAAGCTTTCTTT. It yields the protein CASSPLGMNTEAFF.

CDR3 bases: TGTGCCAGCAGCCCGCCGCAGGGTCTGAACACTGAAGCTTTCTTT. This gives the protein CASSPPQGLNTEAFF. The chain carries TRBV5-4 and TRBJ1-1, with D tentatively TRBD1 (5 bases). CDR1 and CDR2 (germline): SGHNT, YYREEE (reference sequence). The CDR3 totals 15 residues. V was shortened by 4 bases and J by 0 bases, with 13 bases between the two germline ends.

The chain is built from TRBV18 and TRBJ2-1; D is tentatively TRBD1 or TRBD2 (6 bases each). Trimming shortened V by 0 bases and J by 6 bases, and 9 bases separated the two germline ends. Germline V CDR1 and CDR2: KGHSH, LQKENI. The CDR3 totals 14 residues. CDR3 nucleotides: TGTGCCAGCTCACCACCAGGGGGGCGCAATGAGCAGTTCTTC. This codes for CASSPPGGRNEQFF.

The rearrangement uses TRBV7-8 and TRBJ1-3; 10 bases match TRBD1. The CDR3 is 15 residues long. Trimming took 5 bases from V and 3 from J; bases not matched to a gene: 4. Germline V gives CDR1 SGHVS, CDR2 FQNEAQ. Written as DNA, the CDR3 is TGTGCCAGCAGCCCGACAGGGGGCGGTGGAAACACCATATATTTT. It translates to CASSPTGGGGNTIYF.

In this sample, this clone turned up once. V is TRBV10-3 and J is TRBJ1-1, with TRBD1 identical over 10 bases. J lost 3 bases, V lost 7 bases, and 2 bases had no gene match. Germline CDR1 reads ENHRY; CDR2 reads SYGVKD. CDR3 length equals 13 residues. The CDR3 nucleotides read TGTGCCATCAAAGACAGGGGGCACACTGAAGCTTTCTTT. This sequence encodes CAIKDRGHTEAFF.

CDR3 in DNA: TGCGCCAGCAGCTTGCAATGGACCTCTCTCGACGAGCAGTACTTC. Amino acid sequence: CASSLQWTSLDEQYF. This chain connects TRBV5-1 to TRBJ2-7; D is undetermined. The CDR3 is 15 amino acids. The V gene lost 1 base and the J gene lost 5 bases, with 16 bases spanning the gap. From germline, CDR1 is SGHRS and CDR2 YFSETQ. The full variable domain, rest sourced from reference TRBV5-1 and TRBJ2-7, is KAGVTQTPRYLIKTRGQQVTLSCSPISGHRSVSWYQQTPGQGLQFLFEYFSETQRNKGNFPGRFSGRQFSNSRSEMNVSTLELGDSALYLCASSLQWTSLDEQYFGPGTRLTVT.

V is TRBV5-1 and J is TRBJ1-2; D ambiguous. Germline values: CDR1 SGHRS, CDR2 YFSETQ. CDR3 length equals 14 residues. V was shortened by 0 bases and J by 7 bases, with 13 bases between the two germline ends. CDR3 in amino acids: CASSLGTGSRGYTF. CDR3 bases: TGCGCCAGCAGCTTGGGGACGGGGAGTCGTGGCTACACCTTC.

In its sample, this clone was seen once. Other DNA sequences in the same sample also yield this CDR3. This CDR3 reads CASSFGTVQETQYF. CDR3 DNA sequence: TGCGCCAGCAGCTTCGGGACAGTCCAAGAGACCCAGTACTTC. The chain couples TRBV5-1 to TRBJ2-5, with 7 bases matching TRBD1. CDR3 length: 14 amino acids. Per germline, CDR1 SGHRS and CDR2 YFSETQ. V shed 2 bases and J 1 base; nucleotides not matched to a gene: 2.

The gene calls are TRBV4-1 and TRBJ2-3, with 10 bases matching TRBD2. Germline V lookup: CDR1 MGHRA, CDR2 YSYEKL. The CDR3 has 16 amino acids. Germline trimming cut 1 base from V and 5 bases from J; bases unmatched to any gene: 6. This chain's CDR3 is CASSQGPSGSRDTQYF. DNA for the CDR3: TGCGCCAGCAGCCAAGGGCCTAGCGGGAGTAGAGATACGCAGTATTTT.

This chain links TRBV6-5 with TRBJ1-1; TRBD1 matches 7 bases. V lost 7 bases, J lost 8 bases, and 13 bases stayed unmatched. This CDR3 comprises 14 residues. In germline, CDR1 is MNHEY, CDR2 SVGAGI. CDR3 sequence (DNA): TGTGCCAGCACCCAGACCCGGGGCAGGGGGGAAGCTTTCTTT. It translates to CASTQTRGRGEAFF.

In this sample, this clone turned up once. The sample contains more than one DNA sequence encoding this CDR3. The CDR3 spells CASSSPGANTGELFF. Here the CDR3 DNA reads TGTGCCAGCAGTTCTCCGGGGGCAAACACCGGGGAGCTGTTTTTT. The chain carries TRBV28 and TRBJ2-2; D is tentatively TRBD1 or TRBD2 (6 bases each). Trimming cost V 4 bases and J 2 bases, with 11 bases left between them. Germline CDR1 is MDHEN and CDR2 is SYDVKM. There are 15 residues in the CDR3.

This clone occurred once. The CDR3 region has the DNA TGTGCCAGCACCTTGGCGGAGGTCGGGGAGCTGTTTTTT. This encodes CASTLAEVGELFF. The rearrangement joins TRBV7-9 to TRBJ2-2; maybe TRBD2 (5 bases). This CDR3 spans 13 amino acids. The V gene's germline CDR1 is SEHNR and CDR2 FQNEAQ (reference sequence). V lost 7 bases and J 7 bases, leaving 13 bases between the germline ends.

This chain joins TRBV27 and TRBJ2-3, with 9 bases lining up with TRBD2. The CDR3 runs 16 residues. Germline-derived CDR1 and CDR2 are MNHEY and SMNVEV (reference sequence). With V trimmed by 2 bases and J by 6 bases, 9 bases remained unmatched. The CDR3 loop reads CASSLQGLAPGDTQYF. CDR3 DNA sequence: TGTGCCAGCAGTTTACAGGGACTAGCCCCCGGGGATACGCAGTATTTT.

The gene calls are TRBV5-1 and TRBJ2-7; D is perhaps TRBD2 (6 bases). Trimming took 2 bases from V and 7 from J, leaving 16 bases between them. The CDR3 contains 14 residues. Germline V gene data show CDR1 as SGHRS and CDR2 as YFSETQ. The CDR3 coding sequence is TGCGCCAGCAGCTTAGGCGGGACTGACGGGGAGCAGTACTTC. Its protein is CASSLGGTDGEQYF.

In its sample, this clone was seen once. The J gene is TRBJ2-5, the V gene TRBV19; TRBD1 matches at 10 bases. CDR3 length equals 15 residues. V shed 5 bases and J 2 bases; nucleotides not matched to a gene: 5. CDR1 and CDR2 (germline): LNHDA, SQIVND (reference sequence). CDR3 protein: CASSGGQGKQETQYF. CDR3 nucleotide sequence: TGTGCCAGTAGTGGGGGACAGGGGAAACAAGAGACCCAGTACTTC.

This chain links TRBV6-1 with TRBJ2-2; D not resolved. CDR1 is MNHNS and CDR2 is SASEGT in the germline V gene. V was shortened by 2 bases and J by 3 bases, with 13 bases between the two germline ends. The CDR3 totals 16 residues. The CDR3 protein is CASSENLARDTGELFF. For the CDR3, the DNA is TGTGCCAGCAGTGAAAACCTGGCCCGGGACACCGGGGAGCTGTTTTTT.

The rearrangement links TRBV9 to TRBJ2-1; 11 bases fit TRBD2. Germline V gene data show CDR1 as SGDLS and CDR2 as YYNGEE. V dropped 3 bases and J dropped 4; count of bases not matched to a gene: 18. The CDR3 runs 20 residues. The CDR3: CASSAPRATSGEVRYNEQFF. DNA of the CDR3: TGTGCCAGCAGCGCCCCAAGAGCGACTAGCGGGGAGGTGAGATACAATGAGCAGTTCTTC.

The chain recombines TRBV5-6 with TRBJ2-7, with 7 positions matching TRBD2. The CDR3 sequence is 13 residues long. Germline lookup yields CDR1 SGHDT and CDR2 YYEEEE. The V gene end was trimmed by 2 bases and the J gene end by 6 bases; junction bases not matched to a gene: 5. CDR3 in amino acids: CASSFLGGTEQYF. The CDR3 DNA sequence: TGTGCCAGCAGCTTCCTGGGGGGGACCGAGCAGTACTTC.

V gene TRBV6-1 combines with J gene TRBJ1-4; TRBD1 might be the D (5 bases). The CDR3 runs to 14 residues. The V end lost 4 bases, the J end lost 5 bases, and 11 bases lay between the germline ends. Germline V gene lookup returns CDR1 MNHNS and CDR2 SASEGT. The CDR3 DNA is TGTGCCAGCAGTGTGGGACTGAACAATGAAAAACTGTTTTTT. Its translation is CASSVGLNNEKLFF.

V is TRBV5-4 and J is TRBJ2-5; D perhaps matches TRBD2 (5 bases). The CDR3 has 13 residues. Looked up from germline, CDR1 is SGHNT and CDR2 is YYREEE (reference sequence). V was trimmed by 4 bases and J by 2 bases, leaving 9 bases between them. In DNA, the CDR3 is TGTGCCAGCAGCGCGCCGGGACAAGAGACCCAGTACTTC. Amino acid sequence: CASSAPGQETQYF.

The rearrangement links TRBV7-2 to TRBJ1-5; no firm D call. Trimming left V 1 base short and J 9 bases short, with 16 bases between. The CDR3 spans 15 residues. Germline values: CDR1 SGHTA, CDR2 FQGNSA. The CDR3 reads CASSLGGSLRGPQHF. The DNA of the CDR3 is TGTGCCAGCAGCTTAGGCGGCAGCCTAAGAGGGCCCCAGCATTTT. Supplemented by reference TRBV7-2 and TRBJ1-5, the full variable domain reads GAGVSQSPSNKVTEKGKDVELRCDPISGHTALYWYRQSLGQGLEFLIYFQGNSAPDKSGLPSDRFSAERTGGSVSTLTIQRTQQEDSAVYLCASSLGGSLRGPQHFGDGTRLSIL.

In nucleotides, the CDR3 is TGTGCCTGGAGTGTCCGGCCGCCGGCCAATTCACCCCTCCACTTT. Translation gives CAWSVRPPANSPLHF. The J gene is TRBJ1-6, the V gene TRBV30; D is unclear. The CDR3 has 15 amino acids. Trimming pared 0 bases from V and 7 bases from J, leaving 13 bases between. CDR1 is GTSNPN and CDR2 is SVGIG in the germline V gene (reference sequence).

The CDR3, as DNA: TGTGCCACCAGCAGAGCAGGGACCGCCGCTAACTATGGCTACACCTTC. Translating gives CATSRAGTAANYGYTF. V is TRBV15 and J is TRBJ1-2; D may be TRBD1 (5 bases). V lost 1 base, J lost 0 bases, and 12 bases lay in between. The CDR3 spans 16 residues. CDR1 and CDR2 (germline): LNHNV, YYDKDF (reference sequence).

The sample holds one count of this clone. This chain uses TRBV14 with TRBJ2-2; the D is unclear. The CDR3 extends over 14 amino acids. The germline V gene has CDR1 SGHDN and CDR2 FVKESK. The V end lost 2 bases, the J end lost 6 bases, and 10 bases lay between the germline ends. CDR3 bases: TGTGCCAGCAGCCAAATTACAGTGGCCGGGGAGCTGTTTTTT. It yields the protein CASSQITVAGELFF.